Presented here are 25 T cell receptor beta chains from one specimen sequenced in a study of blood T cell repertoires in COVID-19. This table comes from immunoSEQ multiplex PCR, and its TCRdb copy is limited to in-frame clones, with some not included. The sample lists around 94,000 clones; nearly 90% were seen once. Source material: peripheral blood. Receptors originate from a man aged 45-65 years with active COVID-19.

This chain uses TRBV6-6 with TRBJ1-1, with 8 bases fitting TRBD1. There are 15 residues in the CDR3. The J segment lost 4 bases and the V segment lost 5 bases, leaving 9 bases of the junction unmatched. Germline CDR1 reads MNHNY; CDR2 reads SVGAGI (reference sequence). The CDR3 nucleotides are TGTGCCAGCAGTAATAAAGACAGGGGTGGCACTGAAGCTTTCTTT. It yields the protein CASSNKDRGGTEAFF.

J is TRBJ1-1 and V is TRBV9, with TRBD1 as a possible D gene (6 bases). Trimming took 4 bases from V and 5 from J, leaving 18 bases between them. The V gene's germline CDR1 is SGDLS and CDR2 YYNGEE. The CDR3 spans 15 residues. As DNA, the CDR3 is TGTGCCAGCAGCATCACCGGGACAACGTTTACTGAAGCTTTCTTT. As protein: CASSITGTTFTEAFF.

In its sample, this clone was seen a few times. The chain employs TRBV5-1 and TRBJ1-4; 8 nucleotides align to TRBD1. The CDR3 length is 15 residues. With V trimmed by 5 bases and J by 0 bases, 3 bases remained unmatched. Germline values: CDR1 SGHRS, CDR2 YFSETQ. CDR3 nucleotides: TGCGCCAGCAGGTCGACAGGGGCAACTAATGAAAAACTGTTTTTT. It translates to CASRSTGATNEKLFF.

The chain has TRBV25-1 and TRBJ2-1, with TRBD2 matching over 12 bases. CDR3 length: 18 residues. The germline gives CDR1 MGHDK, CDR2 SYGVNS. J lost 1 base, V lost 3 bases, and 7 bases had no gene match. Here the CDR3 reads CASSDPAGTSGSYNEQFF. The CDR3 bases are TGTGCCAGCAGTGATCCAGCCGGGACTAGCGGGTCCTACAATGAGCAGTTCTTC.

This chain links TRBV11-2 with TRBJ1-3; D ambiguous. With 3 bases removed from V and 2 bases from J, the gap between germline ends came to 11 bases. The CDR3 loop spans 15 amino acids. Looked up from germline, CDR1 is SGHAT and CDR2 is FQNNGV. Here the CDR3 reads CASSFPGRPGNTIYF. The CDR3 DNA reads as TGTGCCAGCAGCTTCCCAGGCCGTCCTGGAAACACCATATATTTT.

This clone was picked up one time. This chain uses TRBV20-1 with TRBJ1-5; D remains ambiguous. The CDR3 covers 14 residues. CDR1 DFQATT and CDR2 SNEGSKA come from the germline V gene (reference sequence). V lost 3 bases and J 0 bases, leaving 9 bases between the germline ends. The CDR3 sequence: CSASPEYSNQPQHF. In DNA form, the CDR3 reads TGCAGTGCTAGTCCAGAATATAGCAATCAGCCCCAGCATTTT.

This clone appeared a few times. This chain links TRBV7-6 with TRBJ2-7; 7 bases match TRBD1. The CDR3 consists of 15 residues. V trimming: 5 bases; J trimming: 4 bases; junction bases outside the gene matches: 11. The germline CDR1 and CDR2 sequences are SGHVS and FNYEAQ. The DNA for the CDR3 is TGTGCCAGCAGCATCCGACAGGGTGGCGGATACGAGCAGTACTTC. Translating it yields CASSIRQGGGYEQYF.

The chain is built from TRBV4-3 and TRBJ2-6; TRBD2 agrees at 10 bases. The CDR3 runs to 19 residues. CDR1 and CDR2 (germline): LGHNA, YSLEER. The ends lost 4 bases at V and 0 bases at J; junction bases unmatched: 9. CDR3 sequence: CASSPQIAGGFSGANVLTF. The DNA for the CDR3 is TGCGCCAGCAGCCCGCAAATAGCGGGGGGTTTCTCTGGGGCCAACGTCCTGACTTTC.

The chain links TRBV5-4 to TRBJ2-3, with 14 bases aligning to TRBD2. Trimming cost V 1 base and J 3 bases; bases outside gene matches: 7. CDR3 size: 18 residues. Germline lookup yields CDR1 SGHNT and CDR2 YYREEE (reference sequence). The CDR3 coding sequence is TGTGCCAGCAGCTTGAGACTAGCGGGGGGGCCGGCGACAGATACGCAGTATTTT. Translation: CASSLRLAGGPATDTQYF.

This sequence joins TRBV5-1 and TRBJ1-6; no reliable D call. This CDR3 spans 15 amino acids. The V end was cut by 2 bases, the J end by 4 bases, with 10 bases between. Germline V lookup: CDR1 SGHRS, CDR2 YFSETQ. DNA of the CDR3: TGCGCCAGCAGCTTAACGGGAAAGTATAATTCACCCCTCCACTTT. It translates to CASSLTGKYNSPLHF.

The chain combines TRBV2 with TRBJ2-5; a weak D match, TRBD1 (8 bases). Germline-derived CDR1 and CDR2 are SNHLY and FYNNEI. The CDR3 spans 14 residues. With 5 bases removed from V and 10 bases from J, the gap between germline ends came to 20 bases. CDR3 in DNA: TGTGCCAGCAGTTATACAGGGGGGGCTGGGGACCAGTACTTC. It codes for CASSYTGGAGDQYF.

The rearrangement links TRBV4-2 to TRBJ1-3, with D possibly matching TRBD1 (5 bases). Germline values: CDR1 LGHNA, CDR2 YNFKEQ. CDR3 length: 17 residues. Trimming shortened V by 1 base and J by 2 bases, and 15 bases separated the two germline ends. Written as DNA, the CDR3 is TGTGCCAGCAGCCAAGTCATTTCGGGGGAGGCTGGAAACACCATATATTTT. This translates into CASSQVISGEAGNTIYF.

This chain connects TRBV15 to TRBJ2-3; TRBD1 matches at 9 bases. Per germline, CDR1 LNHNV and CDR2 YYDKDF (reference sequence). The trim removed 4 bases at V and 3 bases at J, leaving 5 bases unmatched. The CDR3 has 15 residues. DNA for the CDR3: TGTGCCACCAGCAAACGGACAGGGGTGACAGATACGCAGTATTTT. As protein: CATSKRTGVTDTQYF.

The CDR3: CASSFGGSQETQYF. CDR3 sequence (DNA): TGTGCCAGCAGCTTCGGGGGGTCCCAAGAGACCCAGTACTTC. The chain is built from TRBV13 and TRBJ2-5; TRBD2 agrees at 7 bases. V gave up 3 bases and J gave up 1 base; unmatched junction bases: 2. This CDR3 region has 14 residues. Germline values: CDR1 PRHDT, CDR2 FYEKMQ (reference sequence).

This chain connects TRBV9 to TRBJ1-3, with 9 positions matching TRBD1. The germline gives CDR1 SGDLS, CDR2 YYNGEE. After removal of 3 bases from V and 1 base from J, the junction contained 8 bases not matched to a gene. The CDR3 contains 17 residues. CDR3 residues: CASSASGTGTSGNTIYF. Here the CDR3 DNA reads TGTGCCAGCAGCGCCTCCGGGACAGGGACGTCTGGAAACACCATATATTTT. The full variable domain, in which reference TRBV9 and TRBJ1-3 provide the parts outside the CDR3, is DSGVTQTPKHLITATGQRVTLRCSPRSGDLSVYWYQQSLDQGLQFLIQYYNGEERAKGNILERFSAQQFPDLHSELNLSSLELGDSALYFCASSASGTGTSGNTIYFGEGSWLTVV.

V and J are TRBV18 and TRBJ2-7; tentatively, D is TRBD1 (6 bases). Germline lookup yields CDR1 KGHSH and CDR2 LQKENI. The CDR3 consists of 13 residues. The V end lost 5 bases, the J end lost 4 bases, and 12 bases lay between the germline ends. CDR3 region: CASSIQGSYEQYF. CDR3 DNA: TGTGCCAGCTCAATCCAGGGGTCTTACGAGCAGTACTTC.

V gene TRBV29-1 combines with J gene TRBJ2-1; 7 nucleotides agree with TRBD1. The CDR3 extends over 13 amino acids. Germline V gene lookup returns CDR1 SQVTM and CDR2 ANQGSEA. After removal of 7 bases from V and 6 bases from J, the junction contained 9 bases not matched to a gene. CDR3 nucleotides: TGCAGCGGAACCGGGACAGTGTTCAATGAGCAGTTCTTC. Residues: CSGTGTVFNEQFF.

The CDR3 DNA sequence: TGTGCCAGCAGCTTGAGTGCTAGCGGGGGTTGGGATACGCAGTATTTT. Translated, it gives CASSLSASGGWDTQYF. This chain links TRBV5-6 with TRBJ2-3; 10 bases align to TRBD2. This CDR3 region has 16 residues. After removal of 1 base from V and 6 bases from J, the junction contained 8 bases not matched to a gene. CDR1 is SGHDT and CDR2 is YYEEEE in the germline V gene.

This chain uses TRBV24-1 with TRBJ2-5; D gene ambiguous. There are 13 residues in the CDR3. Trimming took off 5 bases at V and 0 bases at J, with 6 bases between the two ends. Germline V gene sequence: CDR1 KGHDR, CDR2 SFDVKD. CDR3 in amino acids: CATSAADQETQYF. In DNA form, the CDR3 reads TGTGCCACCAGTGCTGCGGACCAAGAGACCCAGTACTTC.

The chain carries TRBV29-1 and TRBJ1-2; 10 bases align to TRBD1. V lost 7 bases to trimming and J lost 8 bases; unmatched junction nucleotides: 13. The CDR3 loop spans 14 amino acids. Germline CDR1 and CDR2: SQVTM and ANQGSEA. The CDR3 sequence: CSAGPGQGYIGYTF. In DNA form, the CDR3 reads TGCAGCGCCGGGCCGGGACAGGGGTATATCGGCTACACCTTC.

This chain links TRBV12-3 or TRBV12-4 with TRBJ1-1; weak D call: TRBD1 (5 bases). The CDR3 totals 12 residues. Trimming removed 1 base from V and 8 bases from J, with 8 bases in between. CDR3 bases: TGTGCCAGCAGTTTAGGGGGGGTAGAAGCTTTCTTT. Its protein is CASSLGGVEAFF.

The rearrangement links TRBV15 to TRBJ1-1; 7 bases line up with TRBD1. The CDR3 covers 13 residues. V was pared by 1 base and J by 8 bases, with 4 bases of the junction left unmatched. The germline V gene has CDR1 LNHNV and CDR2 YYDKDF (reference sequence). Here the CDR3 DNA reads TGTGCCACCAGCAGAGGGGACAGCCGAGAAGCTTTCTTT. Its protein is CATSRGDSREAFF.

The chain recombines TRBV5-1 with TRBJ2-3; possible D gene TRBD2, 7 bases. CDR3 length: 16 residues. CDR1 is SGHRS, CDR2 YFSETQ, per germline. Trimming removed 7 bases from V and 3 bases from J, with 21 bases in between. DNA for the CDR3: TGCGCCAGCTCATCTCTGGGGGGGCCCCTGACAGATACGCAGTATTTT. Translation gives CASSSLGGPLTDTQYF.

Here the CDR3 DNA reads TGTGCCAGCAGCTTGGCAGGGGACACTGAAGCTTTCTTT. Amino acids: CASSLAGDTEAFF. This chain joins TRBV5-6 and TRBJ1-1, with a tentative D call TRBD1 (6 bases). Trimming cost V 0 bases and J 3 bases, with 6 bases left between them. Germline CDR1 is SGHDT and CDR2 is YYEEEE. The CDR3 covers 13 residues.

This sequence joins TRBV5-6 and TRBJ2-3; TRBD2 agrees at 8 bases. With V trimmed by 3 bases and J by 5 bases, 5 bases remained unmatched. Germline lookup yields CDR1 SGHDT and CDR2 YYEEEE. The CDR3 contains 14 residues. CDR3 coding DNA: TGTGCCAGCAGCTCCGGACTAGCTATAGATACGCAGTATTTT. This translates into CASSSGLAIDTQYF.